This T cell receptor beta chain was obtained from a study of PD-1 blockade in classical Hodgkin lymphoma. Regarding the study as a whole: Complete responders possessed baseline diversity comparable to newly diagnosed patients.

Every patient experienced relapse after autologous stem cell transplantation, and brentuximab vedotin exposure varied. In germline, CDR1 is SGHTS, CDR2 YDEGEE. The CDR3 spans 17 residues. V lost 2 bases, J lost 0 bases, and 15 bases lay in between. Assay: immunoSEQ multiplex PCR; the TCRdb copy retains only in-frame clones and omits some. The sample includes approximately 160,000 clones, less than 80% of them seen just once. Worth noting for this clone: Its cognate antigen is unknown.

The sequencing here drew on peripheral blood mononuclear cells (PBMCs), taken before the second cycle of nivolumab. The chain combines TRBV5-8 with TRBJ2-4; tentatively, D is TRBD1 (6 bases). The sequence was obtained from a human donor with classical Hodgkin lymphoma. This CDR3 reads CASSLDGQPLAKNIQYF. The DNA of the CDR3 is TGTGCCAGCAGCTTAGACGGACAGCCTCTAGCCAAAAACATTCAGTACTTC.